This T cell receptor (beta chain) was captured by sequencing in a study of Graves' ophthalmopathy and Graves' hyperthyroidism. Study as a whole: Specimen type is peripheral blood, obtained at initial diagnosis before any treatment.

The table lists this clonotype with many counts. Its antigen is not identified. The length of the CDR3 is 14 residues. With 4 bases clipped from V and 4 bases from J, the junction kept 4 bases outside the gene matches. The germline V gene has CDR1 LGHDT and CDR2 YNNKEL (reference sequence). The PBMC fraction was derived from about 10 ml of fresh peripheral blood. The study, taken as a whole, reports: Between ophthalmopathy and stable hyperthyroidism, a 13-signature model drew a separation with 87.88% sensitivity and over 80% specificity. Both a roughly 70% sensitivity and an approximately 77% specificity characterized the model's predictions of ophthalmopathy progression.

Amplification from RNA transcripts yielded the TCR beta CDR3 regions. The first-round RT-PCR employed HTBI primers together with the Qiagen OneStep RT-PCR kit. A multiplex PCR was then performed as the second round. In TCRdb, the multiplex PCR reads were re-called with MiXCR into one record per CDR3 protein. Among over 150,000 distinct CDR3 sequences listed, 30% to 45% were seen once. The receptor was derived from a woman aged 40 to 50 with Graves' ophthalmopathy. The chain links TRBV3-1 to TRBJ1-5; 7 bases line up with TRBD1. The sample comprised peripheral blood. CDR3 in amino acids: CASSPDRLNQPQHF. The CDR3 region has the DNA TGTGCCAGCAGCCCGGACAGGCTGAATCAGCCCCAGCATTTT.